This T cell receptor beta chain appears in the sequencing data of a study of shared clonotypes between healthy human individuals. Points from the study as a whole: Of the naive CD4 clonotypes, approximately 5% were shared across a handful of donors. Memory subsets had estimated richness that was generally smaller than that of naive subsets.

CD45RA+ naive and CD45RA-negative memory subsets were separated from CD4+ cells. Source study methods: ImmunoSEQ only sent back junction sequences with no quality scores, so filtering was done differently. Only in-frame clones appear in the TCRdb table, and some are missing; sequencing was by immunoSEQ multiplex PCR. V and J calls and clone size are copied from that table; D and trimming were computed from the DNA. The sample carries around 2.5 million clones, under 95% recorded once. This clone was picked up one time. Its target is unknown. This sequence originates from a man aged 18 to 29 in good health. Some clones in this sample may be carry-over from other donors' samples. Specimen: naive CD4+ T cells from PBMCs. Regarding subset: CD45RA+ positively selected.

The CDR3 protein is CASEGTAGGEQYF. CDR3 nucleotides: TGTGCCAGCGAGGGGACCGCTGGTGGCGAGCAGTACTTC. This sequence joins TRBV21-1 and TRBJ2-7. TRBV21-1 is designated a pseudogene. This CDR3 spans 13 amino acids.